This TCR beta chain stems from a study of monozygotic twins with inflammatory bowel disease. Addition of UMIs with a 6-nucleotide sample barcode was achieved by template switching. From its re-call of the 5' RACE reads, TCRdb lists each CDR3 protein once, without DNA. In all, the sample yields under 350,000 distinct CDR3 sequences. This CDR3 contains 15 residues. CDR1 and CDR2 from the germline V gene are SGHAT and FQNNGV. The receptor was derived from a human donor with ulcerative colitis or Crohn's disease, or a healthy co-twin of an affected twin (not recorded which). V usage is TRBV11-2 and J usage is TRBJ2-7; TCRdb's D call of TRBD1 is untestable without DNA. The sequenced sample was blood. This chain's CDR3 is CASSVDRGQSYEQYF.